Given below is one TCR beta chain in context. No cognate antigen has been identified for it. No base qualities exist here, and no much larger clone lies one base off it. A second Seattle source provided samples from volunteer blood donors who had recovered from COVID-19. Each collaborating institution followed its own protocols to collect whole blood in K2EDTA tubes. For TCRbeta analysis, collaborator samples were shipped as frozen whole blood, as isolated PBMCs, or as DNA extracted from either sample type. TCRbeta CDR3 regions were amplified from genomic DNA by means of the immunoSEQ Assay, a bias-controlled multiplex PCR. As for how the authors treated the data: Nucleated cell counts per sample were estimated from amplification of reference gene primers within the assay. To quantify the absolute abundance of each unique TCRbeta CDR3 rearrangement, sequence reads were collapsed and filtered. For each sample, productive Simpson clonality was calculated as the square root of Simpson's diversity index across productive rearrangements. What TCRdb holds here is the immuneACCESS table cut down to in-frame rearrangements. Part of the clones is not present; checked against another copy, under half of the missing clones reflect an unresolved V gene, and the others are unexplained. Clone size and V and J calls were adopted from that table, with D and trimming inferred from the DNA. Here the sample has under 200,000 clones; about 88% occur a single time. The ten largest make up roughly 2% of the sample.

This sample was included in a study of blood T cell repertoires in COVID-19 (dated by TCRdb to the early 2020s). For context, the study as a whole: Samples covering the acute and convalescent phases of COVID-19 were provided by collaborators in the United States, Italy and Spain. The material from the prospective study consisted of cDNA or gDNA derived from T cells, B-cell-depleted T cells, or PBMCs. Subjects who had been exposed to COVID-19, were actively infected with it, or had recovered from it provided the deeply sampled blood TCRbeta repertoires that made up the dataset. The repertoires were released in a freely available public database meant as a resource for research on the immune response to SARS-CoV-2. The samples were drawn from two sources: the first 160 participants of the ongoing ImmuneRACE study, and over 950 subjects contributed by 6 global collaborators. A de-identified subject ID, COVID-19 status, age in years and sex were almost always included in the sample metadata. Where HLA class I and class II types were available, the types were taken from metadata supplied by the sample provider, not from assay-based typing. The study at large found these results: Clinical and demographic metadata were provided uncurated, with the amount varying by source and participant.

There are 17 amino acids in the CDR3, from cysteine to phenylalanine inclusive. The DNA shown is the 51-base CDR3, in frame from base 1. Sequences SGHAT (CDR1) and FQNNGV (CDR2) are obtained from the germline V gene. V and J lose 5 bases and 0 bases, and a span of 16 bases separates them. This sequence uses TRBV11-2 and TRBJ1-4; the D gene is perhaps TRBD1, on 5 matching bases. The sequence derives from a middle-aged man who had recovered from COVID-19. Sequencing was performed on peripheral blood. The CDR3 is CASSPRGTVTTNEKLFF. In nucleotide form, the sequence is TGTGCCAGCAGCCCCCGGGGGACCGTAACAACTAATGAAAAACTGTTTTTT.